This paragraph covers one TCR beta chain sequence. RNA was extracted with the RNeasy kit, and a quantity of 0.5 to 1 ug was reverse transcribed using random hexamers. The immunoSEQ assay covered 54 Vbeta and 13 Jbeta segments for CDR3. TCRdb passed the immunoSEQ multiplex PCR reads through MiXCR, listing each CDR3 protein once. The sample contains a few hundred thousand distinct CDR3 sequences, around 83% of which appear only once. The germline CDR1 and CDR2 sequences are MNHEY and SMNVEV (reference sequence). Trimming removed 3 bases from V and 1 base from J, with 10 bases in between. The CDR3 spans 15 residues. This sample stems from a study of CD8 T cells in Susac syndrome. Sequencing targeted TCR beta in T cells from blood (CD8+ and CD4+). Treatment-naive patients with stable or active relapsing-remitting disease were the multiple sclerosis controls. TEMRA cells were FACS-enriched, unlike CD8+ and CD4+ T cells, which were negatively isolated.

Input material: CD8+ T cells from PBMCs. The chain joins TRBV27 to TRBJ1-5; no clear D gene. The receptor's source is a human donor with multiple sclerosis. This CDR3 is CASSFLPGSNQPQHF. DNA of the CDR3: TGTGCCAGCAGTTTTCTTCCGGGAAGCAATCAGCCCCAGCATTTT.